Listed below are T cell receptor beta chains from one sample, sequenced in a study of OX40 agonist ivuxolimab in advanced cancers. The data were produced by immunoSEQ multiplex PCR, yet TCRdb's version contains in-frame clones alone and is incomplete. The repertoire holds 90,000 to 120,000 clones, with 80% to 95% as singletons. Sample: CD4+ or CD8+ T cells sorted from blood, taken in a trial of the OX40 agonist ivuxolimab. Source of these receptors: an adult with an advanced solid tumor such as melanoma, head and neck, liver or kidney cancer. Each CDR3 is given with its conserved first and last residue. D genes are given only for firm matches. The listing skips clone size in some rows; elsewhere it reads once, few, many or a size class.

CDR3 DNA	CDR3 protein	clone size	V gene	D gene	J gene
TGTGCCACCAGCCGTTTGAACACTGAAGCTTTCTTT	CATSRLNTEAFF	NA	TRBV15	NA	TRBJ1-1
TGTGCCAGTAGTATAGGCGGGACTGTCCAAGAGACCCAGTACTTC	CASSIGGTVQETQYF	NA	TRBV19	NA	TRBJ2-5
TGTGCCAGCGCCGAAGGCAATCAGCCCCAGCATTTT	CASAEGNQPQHF	NA	TRBV18	NA	TRBJ1-5
TGTGCCAGCAGGGTAAGCTATCTGCGTGAGCAGTTCTTC	CASRVSYLREQFF	NA	TRBV2	NA	TRBJ2-1
TGTGCCAGTAGTGATCAGGGTGACACCGGGGAGCTGTTTTTT	CASSDQGDTGELFF	NA	TRBV19	NA	TRBJ2-2
TGTGCCAGCAGCTTAGAAGTGGGCAGGGCCGACGGGCAGTACTTC	CASSLEVGRADGQYF	NA	TRBV11-2	NA	TRBJ2-7
TGTGCCAGCAGCCCCCGCGGCAGGAGGAACGAGCAGTACTTC	CASSPRGRRNEQYF	NA	TRBV25-1	NA	TRBJ2-7
TGTGCCAGCTCACCAATTGCCAGCGGGAGAAACACAGATACGCAGTATTTT	CASSPIASGRNTDTQYF	NA	TRBV18	TRBD2	TRBJ2-3
TGTGCCATCAATCGGGGCGGTGGAACTGAAGCTTTCTTT	CAINRGGGTEAFF	NA	TRBV10-3	NA	TRBJ1-1
TGTGCCAGCAGCCCATCACGAGGGGGACAGGGAGTGTACACTGAAGCTTTCTTT	CASSPSRGGQGVYTEAFF	NA	TRBV9	TRBD1	TRBJ1-1
TGTGCCAGCAGTGAGGAGGGGGGCTACACTGAAGCTTTCTTT	CASSEEGGYTEAFF	NA	TRBV2	NA	TRBJ1-1
TGTGCCAGTAGTAACCGGGACATTGTGACCCAGTACTTC	CASSNRDIVTQYF	NA	TRBV19	NA	TRBJ2-5
TGCGCCAGCAGTTCGAGGACTAACTATGGCTACACCTTC	CASSSRTNYGYTF	few	TRBV10-2	NA	TRBJ1-2
TGCGCCAGCAGTGAGAGGCTAGCGATAAATGAGCAGTTCTTC	CASSERLAINEQFF	NA	TRBV10-1	NA	TRBJ2-1
TGCGCCAGCAGCCAAGAGGTGGGAGGCACAGATACGCAGTATTTT	CASSQEVGGTDTQYF	NA	TRBV4-3	NA	TRBJ2-3
TGTGCCAGCAGCTTAGGGGCGATGTCCTACGAGCAGTACTTC	CASSLGAMSYEQYF	NA	TRBV7-2	NA	TRBJ2-7
TGTGCCAGCCGGGAGCCCGGACAGCTCTTCTACGAGCAGTACTTC	CASREPGQLFYEQYF	NA	TRBV2	NA	TRBJ2-7
TGTGCCAGCAGCCTCCGAGGGACAGGGAATTTCTTGGCTTTCTTT	CASSLRGTGNFLAFF	NA	TRBV11-2	TRBD1	TRBJ1-1
TGTGCCAGCAGCCCTTCGGGGGTCGAGCAGTACTTC	CASSPSGVEQYF	few	TRBV11-1	NA	TRBJ2-7
TGTGCCAGCAGCCGAGGAGTACAGGAGACCCAGTACTTC	CASSRGVQETQYF	NA	TRBV14	NA	TRBJ2-5
TGCGCCAGCAGAGGGCTCTTCCTGGACAGGCGCCGGGGGAGCTATTACAATGAGCAGTTCTTC	CASRGLFLDRRRGSYYNEQFF	NA	TRBV10-1	NA	TRBJ2-1
TGTGCCAGTAGCCAAGACAGAACTAATGAAAAACTGTTTTTT	CASSQDRTNEKLFF	NA	TRBV19	NA	TRBJ1-4
TGTGCCTGGACCGACGGGGGGATCGGCTACACCTTC	CAWTDGGIGYTF	NA	TRBV30	NA	TRBJ1-2
TGTGCCAGCAGAGGAGCGGGAGGTGGGTACAATGAGCAGTTCTTC	CASRGAGGGYNEQFF	NA	TRBV6-6	TRBD2	TRBJ2-1
TGCGCCAGCAGTGACTCCAGGGTCACCTTTATTACTGAAGCTTTCTTT	CASSDSRVTFITEAFF	NA	TRBV10-1	NA	TRBJ1-1
TGTGCCAGCAGCTTAGGGACAGCCGACGACTCAGAACTGTTTTTT	CASSLGTADDSELFF	NA	TRBV7-9	NA	TRBJ1-4
TGTGCCAGCACCCGTAGGGGGGGCGGGATCGAAGAGACCCAGTACTTC	CASTRRGGGIEETQYF	NA	TRBV28	NA	TRBJ2-5
TGTGCCAGCAGCCATGGGGTCCGGACCGGGGAGCTGTTTTTT	CASSHGVRTGELFF	NA	TRBV7-2	NA	TRBJ2-2
TGTGCCACCTTTTTAGGAGGTGTTAACTATGGCTACACCTTC	CATFLGGVNYGYTF	NA	TRBV28	NA	TRBJ1-2
TGTGCCAGCAGTTCTAGCCAAGAGACCCAGTACTTC	CASSSSQETQYF	once	TRBV2	NA	TRBJ2-5
TGTGCCAGCAGAACGGGAGGTAGGACAGATACGCAGTATTTT	CASRTGGRTDTQYF	NA	TRBV5-4	TRBD2	TRBJ2-3
TGTGCCAGCAGTGAACACGGAGAGTCGAGCTCCTACAATGAGCAGTTCTTC	CASSEHGESSSYNEQFF	NA	TRBV25-1	NA	TRBJ2-1
TGTGCCAGCAGTCCAAGGGGGGCATATGGCTACACCTTC	CASSPRGAYGYTF	NA	TRBV27	NA	TRBJ1-2
TGTGCCAGCAGCGTAGTTCCCCAGGGGATCTACAATGAGCAGTTCTTC	CASSVVPQGIYNEQFF	NA	TRBV9	NA	TRBJ2-1
TGTGCCAGCAGCCAGGACAGACAAGAGACCCAGTACTTC	CASSQDRQETQYF	NA	TRBV7-3	NA	TRBJ2-5
TGTGCCAGCAACCCTGGGGGTAGCAATCAGCCCCAGCATTTT	CASNPGGSNQPQHF	NA	TRBV28	NA	TRBJ1-5
TGTGCCAGCAGCTCGCGGACTAGCGGGAGTTATTATTTT	CASSSRTSGSYYF	once	TRBV11-3	TRBD2	TRBJ2-3
TGTGCCAGCTCACTACTAGCGGGAGGGAGCTCCTACGAGCAGTACTTC	CASSLLAGGSSYEQYF	NA	TRBV18	TRBD2	TRBJ2-7
TGTGCCAGCAGTTTGGGCCACTCCTACGAGCAGTACTTC	CASSLGHSYEQYF	NA	TRBV6-6	NA	TRBJ2-7
TGTGCCAGCAGCTTAGCTAGCGGGAGCGGGAATGAGCAGTTCTTC	CASSLASGSGNEQFF	NA	TRBV7-2	TRBD2	TRBJ2-1